A selection of T cell receptor beta chains follows, all from one sample in a study of T cell responses to AZD1222 COVID-19 vaccine. TCRdb keeps only in-frame clones here, not all; method: immunoSEQ multiplex PCR. The sample shows some 200,000 clones, just over 90% of them seen only once. The starting material was peripheral blood, obtained on day 0 of AZD1222 vaccination. These receptors were taken from an adult in good health. CDR3s include the opening cysteine and the closing phenylalanine or tryptophan. Each record gives: J gene, D gene, CDR3 length, V gene, clone size, CDR3 DNA, CDR3 protein. The D gene is left open where the match is weak. For some rows the clone size is stated as once, few or many, or as a class when expanded; others skip it.

J gene: TRBJ1-3; D gene: NA; CDR3 length: 14; V gene: TRBV7-2; clone size: NA; CDR3 DNA: TGTGCCAGCAGCCCGACAGGTCCTGGAAACACCATATATTTT; CDR3 protein: CASSPTGPGNTIYF
J gene: TRBJ1-2; D gene: TRBD1; CDR3 length: 14; V gene: TRBV5-1; clone size: NA; CDR3 DNA: TGCGCCAGCAGCTCCGGGACAGGGGGCTTTGGCTACACCTTC; CDR3 protein: CASSSGTGGFGYTF
J gene: TRBJ2-5; D gene: NA; CDR3 length: 17; V gene: TRBV12-2; clone size: NA; CDR3 DNA: TGTGCAAGTCGTTCAACCCCCCCACAGGGGGCGCGGGAGACCCAGTACTTC; CDR3 protein: CASRSTPPQGARETQYF
J gene: TRBJ2-1; D gene: NA; CDR3 length: 12; V gene: TRBV2; clone size: NA; CDR3 DNA: TGTGCCAGCAGAGGGTTAGGAAGTGAGCAGTTCTTC; CDR3 protein: CASRGLGSEQFF
J gene: TRBJ1-1; D gene: NA; CDR3 length: 14; V gene: TRBV27; clone size: NA; CDR3 DNA: TGTGCCAGCAGTCCCCTGGCCTCGGCCACTGAAGCTTTCTTT; CDR3 protein: CASSPLASATEAFF
J gene: TRBJ2-7; D gene: NA; CDR3 length: 15; V gene: TRBV7-2; clone size: NA; CDR3 DNA: TGTGCCAGCAGCTTAGCAGCAGGGTTGATCTACGAGCAGTACTTC; CDR3 protein: CASSLAAGLIYEQYF
J gene: TRBJ1-5; D gene: NA; CDR3 length: 13; V gene: TRBV19; clone size: NA; CDR3 DNA: TGTGCCAGTAGTACCGAATGGACGGAGCCCCAGCATTTT; CDR3 protein: CASSTEWTEPQHF
J gene: TRBJ2-7; D gene: NA; CDR3 length: 13; V gene: TRBV5-1; clone size: NA; CDR3 DNA: TGCGCCAGCAGCAGGGAAATGTCCTACGAGCAGTACTTC; CDR3 protein: CASSREMSYEQYF
J gene: TRBJ2-7; D gene: TRBD1; CDR3 length: 14; V gene: TRBV30; clone size: NA; CDR3 DNA: TGTGCCTGGAGTGACAGGGGGCCTCTTTACGAGCAGTACTTC; CDR3 protein: CAWSDRGPLYEQYF
J gene: TRBJ2-5; D gene: TRBD2; CDR3 length: 15; V gene: TRBV6-2/TRBV6-3; clone size: NA; CDR3 DNA: TGTGCCAGCAGTAGCGGACTAGCGGACCAAGAGACCCAGTACTTC; CDR3 protein: CASSSGLADQETQYF
J gene: TRBJ2-7; D gene: NA; CDR3 length: 15; V gene: TRBV6-5; clone size: NA; CDR3 DNA: TGTGCCAGCAGTTTAGACCAGGGTGGAGGCTACGAGCAGTACTTC; CDR3 protein: CASSLDQGGGYEQYF
J gene: TRBJ2-7; D gene: NA; CDR3 length: 14; V gene: TRBV6-5; clone size: once; CDR3 DNA: TGTGCCACCGCTACGAGACTCTTATCCTACGAGCAGTACTTC; CDR3 protein: CATATRLLSYEQYF
J gene: TRBJ1-2; D gene: TRBD1; CDR3 length: 16; V gene: TRBV6-5; clone size: NA; CDR3 DNA: TGTGCCAGCAGTTACCTAGGACAGGGCTTCGGCTATGGCTACACCTTC; CDR3 protein: CASSYLGQGFGYGYTF
J gene: TRBJ2-4; D gene: NA; CDR3 length: 21; V gene: TRBV5-1; clone size: NA; CDR3 DNA: TGCGCCAGCAGCTTGGGTGGGCAAAAAGGTTCCCTCGTTGAGGCCAAAAACATTCAGTACTTC; CDR3 protein: CASSLGGQKGSLVEAKNIQYF
J gene: TRBJ1-5; D gene: TRBD1; CDR3 length: 13; V gene: TRBV4-1; clone size: NA; CDR3 DNA: TGCGCCAGCAGCCAACGACAGGGGCAGCCCCAGCATTTT; CDR3 protein: CASSQRQGQPQHF
J gene: TRBJ1-1; D gene: NA; CDR3 length: 15; V gene: TRBV9; clone size: NA; CDR3 DNA: TGTGCCAGCAGCGTAGGGGACGGAATGAACACTGAAGCTTTCTTT; CDR3 protein: CASSVGDGMNTEAFF
J gene: TRBJ2-2; D gene: TRBD2; CDR3 length: 18; V gene: TRBV19; clone size: once; CDR3 DNA: TGTGCCAGTAGTTCCCGGACTAGCGGGAGAGGTCTACCCGGGGAGCTGTTTTTT; CDR3 protein: CASSSRTSGRGLPGELFF
J gene: TRBJ2-7; D gene: TRBD2; CDR3 length: 15; V gene: TRBV4-3; clone size: NA; CDR3 DNA: TGCGCCAGCAGCCAAGCGGGGGGAAGCTCCTACGAGCAGTACTTC; CDR3 protein: CASSQAGGSSYEQYF
J gene: TRBJ1-1; D gene: NA; CDR3 length: 14; V gene: TRBV9; clone size: NA; CDR3 DNA: TGTGCCAGCAGCGTAATGGGGGGGAACACTGAAGCTTTCTTT; CDR3 protein: CASSVMGGNTEAFF
J gene: TRBJ2-2; D gene: NA; CDR3 length: 16; V gene: TRBV29-1; clone size: NA; CDR3 DNA: TGCAGCGTTCCCAGATCTCGGGGTCCGAACACCGGGGAGCTGTTTTTT; CDR3 protein: CSVPRSRGPNTGELFF
J gene: TRBJ1-3; D gene: TRBD1; CDR3 length: 16; V gene: TRBV5-6; clone size: NA; CDR3 DNA: TGTGCCAGCAGTCAAACGAACAGGGGGTCCGGAAACACCATATATTTT; CDR3 protein: CASSQTNRGSGNTIYF
J gene: TRBJ1-4; D gene: NA; CDR3 length: 16; V gene: TRBV3-1/TRBV3-2; clone size: NA; CDR3 DNA: TGTGCCAGCAGCCAAGTAGGTACAGGAGCTAATGAAAAACTGTTTTTT; CDR3 protein: CASSQVGTGANEKLFF
J gene: TRBJ2-7; D gene: NA; CDR3 length: 11; V gene: TRBV13; clone size: NA; CDR3 DNA: TGTGCCAGCAGCTTCGACCGGGAGCAGTACTTC; CDR3 protein: CASSFDREQYF
J gene: TRBJ1-2; D gene: NA; CDR3 length: 17; V gene: TRBV12-5; clone size: once; CDR3 DNA: TGTGCTAGTGGTTTGGTTGTCGGAATCGCCCCTGGCTATGGCTACACCTTC; CDR3 protein: CASGLVVGIAPGYGYTF
J gene: TRBJ1-1; D gene: NA; CDR3 length: 14; V gene: TRBV28; clone size: NA; CDR3 DNA: TGTGCCAGCAGTTTAATCCTGAAGAACACTGAAGCTTTCTTT; CDR3 protein: CASSLILKNTEAFF
J gene: TRBJ2-7; D gene: NA; CDR3 length: 13; V gene: TRBV29-1; clone size: NA; CDR3 DNA: TGCAGCGTTGCCATCGGGGGACCTAACGAGCAGTACTTC; CDR3 protein: CSVAIGGPNEQYF
J gene: TRBJ1-5; D gene: TRBD1; CDR3 length: 13; V gene: TRBV29-1; clone size: NA; CDR3 DNA: TGCAGCGTCACAGGGGACGGCAATCAGCCCCAGCATTTT; CDR3 protein: CSVTGDGNQPQHF
J gene: TRBJ2-7; D gene: TRBD2; CDR3 length: 15; V gene: TRBV7-2; clone size: NA; CDR3 DNA: TGTGCCAGCAGCCCCTGGACGGCGGGGGCCTACGAGCAGTACTTC; CDR3 protein: CASSPWTAGAYEQYF
J gene: TRBJ2-1; D gene: NA; CDR3 length: 13; V gene: TRBV7-9; clone size: NA; CDR3 DNA: TGTGCCAGCAGCTTCCAGGGGAGGAATGAGCAGTTCTTC; CDR3 protein: CASSFQGRNEQFF
J gene: TRBJ1-6; D gene: NA; CDR3 length: 14; V gene: TRBV5-4; clone size: once; CDR3 DNA: TGTGCCAGCAGCTTGGGACGGCATAATTCACCCCTCCACTTT; CDR3 protein: CASSLGRHNSPLHF
J gene: TRBJ2-7; D gene: NA; CDR3 length: 12; V gene: TRBV2; clone size: NA; CDR3 DNA: TGTGCCAGCAGTACGGGGGCCTACGAGCAGTACTTC; CDR3 protein: CASSTGAYEQYF
J gene: TRBJ2-1; D gene: NA; CDR3 length: 12; V gene: TRBV4-1; clone size: NA; CDR3 DNA: TGCGCCAGCAGCCAAGGGAGTTCCCGGCAGTTCTTC; CDR3 protein: CASSQGSSRQFF
J gene: TRBJ2-7; D gene: NA; CDR3 length: 13; V gene: TRBV10-3; clone size: NA; CDR3 DNA: TGTGCCATCAGTAACAGGGTGTTCTACGAGCAGTACTTC; CDR3 protein: CAISNRVFYEQYF